This passage covers 20 T cell receptor beta chains from one sample sequenced in a study of T cells after yellow fever vaccination. TCRdb passed the 5' RACE reads through MiXCR, listing each CDR3 protein once. The table shows 30,000 or so distinct CDR3 sequences, with about 6.3% occurring only once. The material sequenced was PBMCs, either bulk or a sorted T-cell subset (CD4+, CD8+, memory, or dextramer-sorted; not recorded which), taken on the day of the first yellow fever vaccination. These receptors all come from a man younger than 35 who received the YFV17D yellow fever vaccine.

Many counts were recorded for this clonotype. This chain uses TRBV24-1 with TRBJ2-2; D gene uncertain. Between the trimmed V and J ends, which lost 2 bases and 6 bases, there was a span of 3 bases. The CDR3 totals 12 residues. Germline CDR1 KGHDR, CDR2 SFDVKD. The CDR3 loop is CATSDSAGELFF. In DNA form, the CDR3 reads TGTGCCACCAGTGATTCAGCCGGGGAGCTGTTTTTT.

The genes are TRBV6-5 and TRBJ1-6; D unclear. Germline values: CDR1 MNHEY, CDR2 SVGAGI. The CDR3 has 14 residues. Trimming pared 6 bases from V and 7 bases from J, leaving 13 bases between. CDR3 bases: TGTGCCAGCAGCCCGGGTCCGGGGAATTCACCCCTCCACTTT. Amino acids: CASSPGPGNSPLHF.

This clonotype has at least ten counts. The genes are TRBV9 and TRBJ2-5; D call uncertain. Trimming removed 0 bases at V and 3 bases at J, with 9 bases between. The germline gives CDR1 SGDLS, CDR2 YYNGEE. The CDR3 is 14 residues long. The CDR3 sequence is CASSVGVNKETQYF. CDR3 nucleotides: TGTGCCAGCAGCGTAGGAGTCAATAAAGAGACCCAGTACTTC.

This clonotype was seen at least ten times. The J gene is TRBJ1-1, the V gene TRBV2; no definite D call. The CDR3 runs 11 residues. Per germline, CDR1 SNHLY and CDR2 FYNNEI. The V end was cut by 2 bases, the J end by 7 bases, with 5 bases between. The CDR3 sequence is CASSERGEAFF. In nucleotides, the CDR3 is TGTGCCAGCAGTGAACGGGGTGAAGCTTTCTTT.

This clonotype was seen at least ten times. The V and J genes are TRBV12-3 or TRBV12-4 and TRBJ2-7; 9 nucleotides match TRBD1. The V gene end was trimmed by 6 bases and the J gene end by 5 bases; junction bases not matched to a gene: 8. The CDR3 loop spans 14 amino acids. CDR3 in DNA: TGTGCCAGCAGGAAGACAGGGGGTAGCGACGAGCAGTACTTC. Its protein is CASRKTGGSDEQYF.

At least ten counts were recorded for this clonotype. The chain recombines TRBV2 with TRBJ1-5; D unresolved. Germline CDR1 and CDR2: SNHLY and FYNNEI. The CDR3 contains 16 residues. Trimming left V 7 bases short and J 4 bases short, with 20 bases between. The CDR3 DNA is TGTGCCAGCATGGGCGAGGGCCGTGCCGGTAATCAGCCCCAGCATTTT. Translation gives CASMGEGRAGNQPQHF. Supplemented by reference TRBV2 and TRBJ1-5, the full variable domain reads EPEVTQTPSHQVTQMGQEVILRCVPISNHLYFYWYRQILGQKVEFLVSFYNNEISEKSEIFDDQFSVERPDGSNFTLKIRSTKLEDSAMYFCASMGEGRAGNQPQHFGDGTRLSIL.

This clonotype was picked up a small number of times. The chain links TRBV11-2 to TRBJ1-1; D possibly corresponds to TRBD1 (5 bases). Per germline, CDR1 SGHAT and CDR2 FQNNGV. Trimming left V 3 bases short and J 7 bases short, with 12 bases between. This CDR3 spans 13 amino acids. The CDR3 region has the DNA TGTGCCAGCAGCTTCAAGGGGCGGGTTGAAGCTTTCTTT. Translation gives CASSFKGRVEAFF.

This clonotype has a count of ten or more. The J gene is TRBJ1-1, the V gene TRBV15; no clear D. Germline V CDR1 and CDR2: LNHNV, YYDKDF (reference sequence). CDR3 length equals 14 residues. Trimming shortened V by 6 bases and J by 2 bases, and 13 bases separated the two germline ends. CDR3 in DNA: TGTGCCACCAGGTCCGACAAGGCTAACACTGAAGCTTTCTTT. It is translated as CATRSDKANTEAFF. The complete variable domain, with remaining parts taken from reference TRBV15 and TRBJ1-1, reads DAMVIQNPRYQVTQFGKPVTLSCSQTLNHNVMYWYQQKSSQAPKLLFHYYDKDFNNEADTPDNFQSRRPNTSFCFLDIRSPGLGDTAMYLCATRSDKANTEAFFGQGTRLTVV.

This clonotype was observed a few times. This rearrangement joins TRBV30 to TRBJ1-2, with a possible D match to TRBD1 (6 bases). The germline V and J ends were trimmed by 0 bases and 4 bases, with 15 bases remaining between them. CDR1 and CDR2 from the germline V gene are GTSNPN and SVGIG (reference sequence). This CDR3 comprises 15 residues. The CDR3 DNA is TGTGCCTGGAGTGTTCCCGGCGGACAGACCTATGGCTACACCTTC. Translated: CAWSVPGGQTYGYTF.

This chain joins TRBV18 and TRBJ1-1; D gene uncertain. This CDR3 has 13 residues. Between the trimmed V and J ends, which lost 3 bases and 1 base, there was a span of 6 bases. Looked up from germline, CDR1 is KGHSH and CDR2 is LQKENI. CDR3 protein: CASSPDGNTEAFF. In DNA, the CDR3 is TGTGCCAGCTCACCGGATGGGAACACTGAAGCTTTCTTT.

At least ten counts were recorded for this clonotype. The chain uses TRBV12-3 or TRBV12-4 and TRBJ2-3; a weak D match, TRBD2 (7 bases). CDR3 length: 15 amino acids. V shed 8 bases and J shed 2 bases, with 17 bases lying between them. CDR3: CASGGGPTNTDTQYF. In nucleotides, the CDR3 is TGTGCCAGCGGCGGGGGCCCAACTAACACAGATACGCAGTATTTT.

The chain employs TRBV12-3 or TRBV12-4 and TRBJ2-7, with TRBD2 identical over 7 bases. The CDR3 extends over 14 amino acids. V dropped 3 bases and J dropped 1; count of bases not matched to a gene: 3. For the CDR3, the DNA is TGTGCCAGCAGTTTTACTAGCGCGTCCTACGAGCAGTACTTC. Protein: CASSFTSASYEQYF.

This clonotype was observed many times. The chain joins TRBV5-1 to TRBJ1-1; a weak D match, TRBD1 (5 bases). Germline V gene data show CDR1 as SGHRS and CDR2 as YFSETQ. Trimming shortened V by 3 bases and J by 2 bases, and 17 bases separated the two germline ends. This CDR3 region has 16 residues. The CDR3 loop is CASSSLRRDRNTEAFF. The DNA of the CDR3 is TGCGCCAGCAGCTCTCTCCGCCGGGACCGAAACACTGAAGCTTTCTTT.

In this sample, this clonotype turned up many times. The chain is built from TRBV28 and TRBJ1-5; maybe TRBD1 (5 bases). The CDR3 runs to 18 residues. The germline gives CDR1 MDHEN, CDR2 SYDVKM. Between the trimmed V and J ends, which lost 6 bases and 1 base, there was a span of 22 bases. As DNA, the CDR3 is TGTGCCAGCAGCGAGTTTGCGGGCTACCGGGACAGCAATCAGCCCCAGCATTTT. This gives the protein CASSEFAGYRDSNQPQHF.

This clonotype was observed a handful of times. The rearrangement uses TRBV19 and TRBJ2-7, with a possible D match to TRBD2 (6 bases). V was cut by 3 bases and J by 2 bases, with 11 bases left in between. The CDR3 covers 14 residues. Per the germline V gene, CDR1 is LNHDA and CDR2 is SQIVND (reference sequence). DNA of the CDR3: TGTGCCAGTAGTATTAACCCGGGGGCCTACGAGCAGTACTTC. Protein sequence: CASSINPGAYEQYF.

This clonotype occurred many times. J is TRBJ2-3 and V is TRBV29-1, with 10 bases identical to TRBD2. Trimming took 7 bases from V and 2 from J; bases not matched to a gene: 15. This CDR3 contains 17 residues. CDR1 and CDR2 from the germline V gene are SQVTM and ANQGSEA. In nucleotides, the CDR3 is TGCAGCGCTTCCTCTAGCGGGGGTTTCCTCTACACAGATACGCAGTATTTT. This encodes CSASSSGGFLYTDTQYF.

With regard to this clonotype: A read error may be the cause here, since a much bigger clone is one base away. V usage is TRBV4-3 and J usage is TRBJ2-3; possible D gene TRBD2, 6 bases. This CDR3 contains 14 residues. Germline V gene data show CDR1 as LGHNA and CDR2 as YSLEER. The CDR3 loop is CASSQDGRGYTKYF. As DNA, the CDR3 is TGCGCCAGCAGCCAAGATGGTCGGGGGTATACGAAGTATTTT.

This clonotype came up many times. The rearrangement links TRBV6-2 or TRBV6-3 to TRBJ1-1; TRBD1 agrees at 9 bases. V lost 2 bases and J lost 5; bases outside the gene matches: 9. This CDR3 spans 16 amino acids. CDR1 and CDR2 (germline): MNHEY, SVGEGT. The CDR3: CASSYVRGQGYTEAFF. CDR3 sequence (DNA): TGTGCCAGCAGTTACGTTCGGGGACAGGGATATACTGAAGCTTTCTTT.

This clonotype was seen many times. The chain is built from TRBV5-1 and TRBJ2-1; 7 bases are a match to TRBD2. Trimming took 4 bases from V and 2 from J; bases not matched to a gene: 3. There are 14 residues in the CDR3. Germline CDR1 is SGHRS and CDR2 is YFSETQ. The DNA for the CDR3 is TGCGCCAGCAGCCCCGGGACTACCTACAATGAGCAGTTCTTC. Its translation: CASSPGTTYNEQFF.

At least ten counts were recorded for this clonotype. The V gene is TRBV29-1, the J gene TRBJ1-1; D unresolved. The CDR3 consists of 12 residues. CDR1 and CDR2 (germline): SQVTM, ANQGSEA. V dropped 4 bases and J dropped 1 base, with 7 bases sitting between them. The CDR3 sequence is CSVGRQNTEAFF. Written as DNA, the CDR3 is TGCAGCGTTGGGAGACAGAACACTGAAGCTTTCTTT. Variable domain in full (rest from reference TRBV29-1 and TRBJ1-1): SAVISQKPSRDICQRGTSLTIQCQVDSQVTMMFWYRQQPGQSLTLIATANQGSEATYESGFVIDKFPISRPNLTFSTLTVSNMSPEDSSIYLCSVGRQNTEAFFGQGTRLTVV.